The present T cell receptor beta chain was sequenced within a study of blood T cell repertoires in COVID-19. On the study more broadly: Sample material is recorded as cDNA or gDNA derived from T cells, B-cell-depleted T cells, or PBMCs.

As handled by the study authors: Reference gene primer amplification gave nucleated cell count estimates. Repertoires were generated with immunoSEQ multiplex PCR, while TCRdb's copy carries only in-frame clones and drops some. The D gene and trimming were derived from the DNA, and the V and J assignments and clone size from that table. The sample yields 250,000 or so clones, roughly 86% seen once. A note on this clone: This CDR3 is also generated by other DNA sequences in the sample.

The CDR3 loop spans 10 amino acids. The V and J ends lost 6 bases and 2 bases respectively, with 3 bases between them. Germline V gene sequence: CDR1 DFQATT, CDR2 SNEGSKA (reference sequence). Study members were between roughly 18 and 100 years old and lived in 24 US regions. Cohort assignment relied on participant-reported clinical history. Sequenced: PBMCs or T cells enriched from blood (not recorded which). This chain joins TRBV20-1 and TRBJ2-3; unclear D gene. The TCR comes from a woman in her late teens or twenties who had recovered from COVID-19. CDR3 bases: TGCAGTGCCTCCACAGATACGCAGTATTTT. The encoded protein is CSASTDTQYF.